Below, 4 T cell receptor beta chains from the same sample are listed, as sequenced in a study of T cells in Graves' hyperthyroidism and ophthalmopathy. RNA transcripts gave rise to amplified TCR beta CDR3 regions. During a first-round RT-PCR of the TCR CDR3, the HTBI primer set was used. TCRdb re-derived calls from the multiplex PCR reads in MiXCR, one entry per CDR3 protein. There are 450,000 to 700,000 distinct CDR3 sequences in the sample; roughly 50% occur only once, and roughly 20% lies in the top ten. Sample: peripheral blood or thyroid tissue (not recorded which). These receptors came from an adult woman with Graves' disease, either hyperthyroidism or ophthalmopathy (not recorded which).

The genes are TRBV2 and TRBJ1-1; D remains ambiguous. CDR1 and CDR2 from the germline V gene are SNHLY and FYNNEI. V shed 6 bases and J shed 2 bases, with 19 bases lying between them. The CDR3 covers 16 residues. Written as DNA, the CDR3 is TGTGCCAGCAGGTCCCTTTCAATCGGCTCCAACACTGAAGCTTTCTTT. Protein product: CASRSLSIGSNTEAFF.

This clonotype was observed at least ten times. V and J are TRBV6-2 or TRBV6-3 and TRBJ2-6; D is unresolved. There are 15 residues in the CDR3. V lost 0 bases to trimming and J lost 1 base, with 4 bases between them. Germline V gene lookup returns CDR1 MNHEY and CDR2 SVGEGT. The CDR3 region is CASSYSGSGANVLTF. CDR3 nucleotide sequence: TGTGCCAGCAGTTACTCGGGGTCTGGGGCCAACGTCCTGACTTTC.

The chain links TRBV7-6 to TRBJ2-7, with 7 nucleotides matching TRBD1. The CDR3 loop spans 16 amino acids. Germline V gives CDR1 SGHVS, CDR2 FNYEAQ. Trimming cost V 4 bases and J 2 bases; bases outside gene matches: 11. CDR3 region: CASSSHIDRATYEQYF. The CDR3 bases are TGTGCCAGCAGCTCCCACATAGACAGGGCAACCTACGAGCAGTACTTC.

This clonotype was picked up many times. The chain carries TRBV7-9 and TRBJ1-2, with D tentatively TRBD1 (6 bases). The CDR3 loop spans 16 amino acids. The V gene lost 4 bases and the J gene lost 4 bases, with 19 bases spanning the gap. Germline V lookup: CDR1 SEHNR, CDR2 FQNEAQ (reference sequence). CDR3 sequence reads: CASSSLQGRSFYGYTF. The CDR3 bases are TGTGCCAGCAGCTCCCTACAGGGCCGTTCGTTCTATGGCTACACCTTC.